The 27 T cell receptor beta chains below were found in one sample sequenced in a study of shared clonotypes between healthy human individuals. Generated by immunoSEQ multiplex PCR, the TCRdb table keeps only in-frame clones and is missing some. The repertoire includes some 500,000 clones, approximately 94% of them detected once, and approximately 0.067% sits in the top ten. The sequencing sample was made of naive CD4+ T cells sorted from blood. Subset given: CD45RA+ positively selected. These receptors all come from a young woman in good health.

The chain has TRBV27 and TRBJ1-2, with unresolved D. Germline loops: CDR1 MNHEY, CDR2 SMNVEV (reference sequence). Trimming took off 8 bases at V and 2 bases at J, with 15 bases between the two ends. The length of the CDR3 is 14 residues. As DNA, the CDR3 is TGTGCCAGCGGGCCGGCCAGGACCAACTATGGCTACACCTTC. Protein sequence: CASGPARTNYGYTF.

The chain links TRBV10-2 to TRBJ1-2; 10 positions agree with TRBD1. The CDR3 covers 13 residues. With V trimmed by 5 bases and J by 6 bases, 3 bases remained unmatched. Germline CDR1 and CDR2: WSHSY and SAAADI. This CDR3 is CASSKTGGHGYTF. The CDR3 nucleotides read TGCGCCAGCAGTAAGACAGGGGGCCATGGCTACACCTTC.

V is TRBV28 and J is TRBJ1-1; a possible D gene is TRBD1 (6 bases). Germline values: CDR1 MDHEN, CDR2 SYDVKM. V gave up 2 bases and J gave up 0 bases, with 13 bases separating them. There are 16 residues in the CDR3. The CDR3 region has the DNA TGTGCCAGCAGTTTACTTCCGGGACAAGTGAACACTGAAGCTTTCTTT. Translation: CASSLLPGQVNTEAFF.

This sequence joins TRBV2 and TRBJ2-4; tentatively, D is TRBD1 (5 bases). Per germline, CDR1 SNHLY and CDR2 FYNNEI. This CDR3 spans 15 amino acids. V was trimmed by 5 bases and J by 0 bases, leaving 11 bases between them. The CDR3 DNA reads TGTGCCAGCAGTAGGACAACCATAGCCAAAAACATTCAGTACTTC. Translating gives CASSRTTIAKNIQYF.

This rearrangement joins TRBV20-1 to TRBJ2-7, with unresolved D. CDR3 length: 11 amino acids. Germline lookup yields CDR1 DFQATT and CDR2 SNEGSKA (reference sequence). CDR3 loop: CSAWTTYEQYF. CDR3 in DNA: TGCAGCGCCTGGACGACCTACGAGCAGTACTTC.

This clone was observed a single time. The chain recombines TRBV7-3 with TRBJ2-1; unclear D gene. The CDR3 extends over 13 amino acids. Per germline, CDR1 SGHTA and CDR2 FQGTGA. Trimming stripped 3 bases from V and 6 bases from J, with 9 bases between. This CDR3 reads CASSLTAINEQFF. The CDR3 DNA is TGTGCCAGCAGCTTGACGGCCATCAATGAGCAGTTCTTC.

The V call is TRBV27, the J call TRBJ2-5; 10 bases fit TRBD1. This CDR3 has 15 amino acids. Per germline, CDR1 MNHEY and CDR2 SMNVEV (reference sequence). Trimming removed 10 bases from V and 3 bases from J; junction bases left unmatched: 11. CDR3 loop: CATGRQGAIKETQYF. In DNA, the CDR3 is TGTGCCACCGGACGACAGGGGGCTATTAAAGAGACCCAGTACTTC.

The V and J genes are TRBV7-3 and TRBJ2-7, with 11 bases fitting TRBD2. Unmatched junction bases numbered 2, after V lost 2 bases and J lost 2 bases. The germline V gene has CDR1 SGHTA and CDR2 FQGTGA. CDR3 length equals 15 residues. DNA for the CDR3: TGTGCCAGCAGCTTAGGGACTAGCGGAACCTACGAGCAGTACTTC. Translated, it gives CASSLGTSGTYEQYF.

The rearrangement links TRBV2 to TRBJ2-2; TRBD2 matches at 8 bases. Germline CDR1 and CDR2: SNHLY and FYNNEI. J was trimmed by 2 bases and V by 8 bases; bases with no gene match: 7. This CDR3 is 15 amino acids long. CDR3 region: CASRQAGVNTGELFF. DNA for the CDR3: TGTGCCAGCCGTCAAGCGGGAGTTAACACCGGGGAGCTGTTTTTT.

The chain joins TRBV19 to TRBJ1-1; D unclear. The ends were cut back, 5 bases at V and 3 bases at J, with 10 bases in the middle. Germline V gives CDR1 LNHDA, CDR2 SQIVND (reference sequence). The CDR3 length is 13 residues. CDR3 bases: TGTGCCAGTAGTCTTAACGGGTACACTGAAGCTTTCTTT. Its protein product is CASSLNGYTEAFF.

The DNA for the CDR3 is TGTGCCAGCACCCTCCAGGGTACCAATCAGCCCCAGCATTTT. Translating gives CASTLQGTNQPQHF. V is TRBV7-2 and J is TRBJ1-5, with D possibly TRBD1 on 5 matching bases. Trimming shortened V by 7 bases and J by 3 bases, and 13 bases separated the two germline ends. The germline gives CDR1 SGHTA, CDR2 FQGNSA. CDR3 length: 14 residues.

This rearrangement joins TRBV27 to TRBJ1-5; no clear D gene. Germline CDR1 reads MNHEY; CDR2 reads SMNVEV (reference sequence). This CDR3 spans 14 amino acids. V was cut by 4 bases and J by 6 bases, with 13 bases left in between. DNA of the CDR3: TGTGCCAGCAGTTGGTCCCGGGCGGGTCAGCCCCAGCATTTT. Protein sequence: CASSWSRAGQPQHF.

This chain joins TRBV6-5 and TRBJ2-7; 7 nucleotides align to TRBD2. This CDR3 is built from 13 residues. Trimming removed 7 bases from V and 5 bases from J; junction bases left unmatched: 8. In germline, CDR1 is MNHEY, CDR2 SVGAGI. CDR3 in amino acids: CASTPRGGNEQYF. CDR3 in DNA: TGTGCCAGCACCCCCCGGGGAGGGAACGAGCAGTACTTC.

The V and J genes are TRBV5-4 and TRBJ1-1; TRBD1 is a possible D gene (5 bases). CDR1 SGHNT and CDR2 YYREEE come from the germline V gene (reference sequence). The CDR3 has 12 amino acids. V dropped 3 bases and J dropped 6 bases, with 9 bases sitting between them. This CDR3 is CASSSWGAEAFF. The CDR3 DNA reads TGTGCCAGCAGCTCTTGGGGGGCTGAAGCTTTCTTT.

The chain recombines TRBV30 with TRBJ1-4; D is unclear. The CDR3 length is 14 residues. Germline V lookup: CDR1 GTSNPN, CDR2 SVGIG (reference sequence). V was shortened by 1 base and J by 5 bases, with 11 bases between the two germline ends. The CDR3 here is CAWSEVRGNEKLFF. The CDR3 DNA follows: TGTGCCTGGAGTGAGGTTCGAGGAAATGAAAAACTGTTTTTT.

The chain links TRBV11-2 to TRBJ2-7; TRBD1 aligns across 7 bases. The CDR3 has 15 amino acids. V lost 4 bases to trimming and J lost 2 bases; unmatched junction nucleotides: 8. Germline CDR1 SGHAT, CDR2 FQNNGV. The CDR3 reads CASSSPPGGTYEQYF. The CDR3 nucleotides read TGTGCCAGCAGCTCGCCCCCAGGGGGAACCTACGAGCAGTACTTC.

The gene calls are TRBV19 and TRBJ2-7; 13 nucleotides line up with TRBD2. Losses at the gene ends were 5 bases for V and 0 bases for J; bases not matched to a gene: 4. The CDR3 length is 16 residues. Germline V gene data show CDR1 as LNHDA and CDR2 as SQIVND (reference sequence). CDR3 sequence reads: CASSVGLAGASYEQYF. The CDR3 DNA follows: TGTGCCAGTAGTGTCGGACTAGCGGGAGCCTCCTACGAGCAGTACTTC.

The chain combines TRBV18 with TRBJ1-4; no definite D call. Germline CDR1 KGHSH, CDR2 LQKENI. Trimming stripped 1 base from V and 8 bases from J, with 14 bases between. This CDR3 contains 15 residues. The DNA of the CDR3 is TGTGCCAGCTCACCACGGTCCGGGGAAGACGAAAAACTGTTTTTT. Translation gives CASSPRSGEDEKLFF.

V is TRBV7-2 and J is TRBJ2-5; 11 nucleotides align to TRBD2. The J call could be wrong; TRBJ2-7 is a better fit for the DNA end. The V gene's germline CDR1 is SGHTA and CDR2 FQGNSA. This CDR3 spans 16 amino acids. CDR3 coding DNA: TGTGCCAGCAGCTTAGTAGCGGGAGGGAACTCCTACGAGCAGTACTTC. Translated, it gives CASSLVAGGNSYEQYF.

V usage is TRBV7-9 and J usage is TRBJ2-1; D call uncertain. Germline V CDR1 and CDR2: SEHNR, FQNEAQ (reference sequence). The CDR3 sequence is 16 residues long. The V end lost 5 bases, the J end lost 5 bases, and 19 bases lay between the germline ends. The CDR3 coding sequence is TGTGCCAGCAGCCCCTCTATGTGGGCGTCCCACAATGAGCAGTTCTTC. Translating gives CASSPSMWASHNEQFF.

This rearrangement joins TRBV5-1 to TRBJ1-2; no clear D gene. Germline CDR1 reads SGHRS; CDR2 reads YFSETQ. There are 15 residues in the CDR3. Trimming took off 4 bases at V and 8 bases at J, with 21 bases between the two ends. The CDR3 reads CASSPGVLGQGGYTF. In DNA form, the CDR3 reads TGCGCCAGCAGCCCGGGTGTCCTCGGGCAAGGCGGCTACACCTTC.

The chain couples TRBV11-1 to TRBJ2-1; TRBD2 aligns across 13 bases. Trimming at V came to 5 bases and at J to 12 bases, leaving 7 bases not matched to a gene. The CDR3 is made up of 14 amino acids. In germline, CDR1 is SGHAT, CDR2 FQDESV (reference sequence). This chain's CDR3 is CASSPRTSGGPQFF. For the CDR3, the DNA is TGTGCCAGCAGCCCGCGGACTAGCGGGGGCCCGCAGTTCTTC.

The chain uses TRBV5-1 and TRBJ1-5; D uncertain. V was trimmed by 0 bases and J by 6 bases, leaving 7 bases between them. CDR1 and CDR2 from the germline V gene are SGHRS and YFSETQ. CDR3 length: 13 amino acids. The CDR3 DNA sequence: TGCGCCAGCAGCTTGGCGCTCGGTCAGCCCCAGCATTTT. The encoded protein is CASSLALGQPQHF.

J is TRBJ2-3 and V is TRBV27, with D possibly TRBD1 on 6 matching bases. The V gene's germline CDR1 is MNHEY and CDR2 SMNVEV (reference sequence). The V end was cut by 5 bases, the J end by 0 bases, with 15 bases between. The CDR3 extends over 16 amino acids. In DNA form, the CDR3 reads TGTGCCAGCAGTCTTTACAGGGACGGGAGCACAGATACGCAGTATTTT. Its protein product is CASSLYRDGSTDTQYF.

The count of this clone is one. This chain connects TRBV27 to TRBJ2-3; TRBD2 aligns across 7 bases. The germline V gene encodes CDR1 MNHEY and CDR2 SMNVEV (reference sequence). J was trimmed by 7 bases and V by 3 bases; bases with no gene match: 10. The CDR3 consists of 15 residues. The CDR3 coding sequence is TGTGCCAGCAGTTTTGACGGACTAGTCCGGAATACGCAGTATTTT. Amino acids: CASSFDGLVRNTQYF.

With regard to this clone: Other DNA sequences in this specimen translate into the identical CDR3. This chain connects TRBV6-5 to TRBJ2-5; D is perhaps TRBD2 (6 bases). The germline CDR1 and CDR2 sequences are MNHEY and SVGAGI. Trimming stripped 2 bases from V and 5 bases from J, with 9 bases between. This CDR3 region has 13 residues. CDR3: CASSYRRGETQYF. In DNA, the CDR3 is TGTGCCAGCAGTTACCGTCGGGGGGAGACCCAGTACTTC.

The chain uses TRBV5-1 and TRBJ1-2, with 9 bases aligning to TRBD1. CDR1 SGHRS and CDR2 YFSETQ come from the germline V gene. J was trimmed by 3 bases and V by 3 bases; bases with no gene match: 9. This CDR3 spans 16 amino acids. CDR3 protein: CASSSRDRDLHYGYTF. CDR3 bases: TGCGCCAGCAGCTCTCGGGACAGGGATCTACACTATGGCTACACCTTC. Variable domain in full (rest from reference TRBV5-1 and TRBJ1-2): KAGVTQTPRYLIKTRGQQVTLSCSPISGHRSVSWYQQTPGQGLQFLFEYFSETQRNKGNFPGRFSGRQFSNSRSEMNVSTLELGDSALYLCASSSRDRDLHYGYTFGSGTRLTVV.